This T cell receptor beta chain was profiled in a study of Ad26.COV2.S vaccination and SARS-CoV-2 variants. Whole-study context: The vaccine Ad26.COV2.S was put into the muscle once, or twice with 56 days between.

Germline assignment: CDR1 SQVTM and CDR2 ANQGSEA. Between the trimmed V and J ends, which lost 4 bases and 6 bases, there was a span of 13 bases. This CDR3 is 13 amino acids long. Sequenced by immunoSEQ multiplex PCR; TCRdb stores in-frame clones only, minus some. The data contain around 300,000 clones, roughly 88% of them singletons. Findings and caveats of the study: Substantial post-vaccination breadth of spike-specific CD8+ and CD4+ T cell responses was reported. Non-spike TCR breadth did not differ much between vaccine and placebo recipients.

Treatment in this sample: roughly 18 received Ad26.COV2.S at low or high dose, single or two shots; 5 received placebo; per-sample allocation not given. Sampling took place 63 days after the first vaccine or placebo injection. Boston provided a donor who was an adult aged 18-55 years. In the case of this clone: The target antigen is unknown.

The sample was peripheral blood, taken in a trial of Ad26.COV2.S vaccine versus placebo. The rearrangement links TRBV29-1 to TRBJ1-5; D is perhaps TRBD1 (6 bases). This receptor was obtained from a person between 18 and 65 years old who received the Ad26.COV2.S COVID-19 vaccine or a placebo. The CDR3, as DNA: TGCAGCGTTGTTGAGGGGGGAACTCAGCCCCAGCATTTT. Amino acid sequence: CSVVEGGTQPQHF.